A selection of T cell receptor beta chains follows, all from one sample in a study of blood T cell repertoires in COVID-19. Profiling relied on immunoSEQ multiplex PCR, and the TCRdb table lists in-frame clones only, not all of them. Found here are approximately 170,000 clones, over 80% of them singletons; the top ten hold around 8.9%. Material: peripheral blood. The receptors originated from a woman aged 80 or over with COVID-19, enrolled during active disease. Each CDR3 is given with its conserved first and last residue. Each record gives: clone size, D gene, J gene, V gene, CDR3 DNA, CDR3 protein. A D gene is named only where the DNA matches it firmly. Clone sizes are given selectively: once, few, many, or a class where the clone is expanded.

-	TRBD1	TRBJ1-2	TRBV28	TGTGCCAGCAGTTTACTTTCCGGGACAGGACATGGCTACACCTTC	CASSLLSGTGHGYTF
few	-	TRBJ1-2	TRBV6-5	TGTGCCAGCAGGGAGACGGCCTATGGCTACACCTTC	CASRETAYGYTF
once	TRBD2	TRBJ2-4	TRBV9	TGTGCCAGCAGCGTAGATGGCGGGAGTGACATTCAGTACTTC	CASSVDGGSDIQYF
-	TRBD2	TRBJ2-1	TRBV7-2	TGTGCCAGCAGCGCCTTCGGGGGGATCGTAAATGAGCAGTTCTTC	CASSAFGGIVNEQFF
-	-	TRBJ2-3	TRBV5-1	TGCGCCAGCAGCTTGGGGACAGAAGATACGCAGTATTTT	CASSLGTEDTQYF
few	-	TRBJ2-1	TRBV23-1	TGCGCCAGCAGTCAAGTTTCAGCGGGCAGGAGTGGTGGGGATGAGCAGTTCTTC	CASSQVSAGRSGGDEQFF
-	TRBD1	TRBJ1-5	TRBV5-1	TGCGCCAGCAGCCAGTCAGGGGGCGCGGAGCAGCCCCAGCATTTT	CASSQSGGAEQPQHF
-	TRBD1	TRBJ1-2	TRBV28	TGTGCCAGCAGTTTGAGTCCTTTGGACAGGGCCACCTTC	CASSLSPLDRATF
-	TRBD2	TRBJ2-5	TRBV7-9	TGTGCCAGCAGCTCGACTAGCGGGGGGTTCGCACAGACCCAGTACTTC	CASSSTSGGFAQTQYF
-	TRBD1	TRBJ1-1	TRBV5-1	TGCGCCAGCAGCTTACAGGGGGTTGGAACTGAAGCTTTCTTT	CASSLQGVGTEAFF
-	-	TRBJ2-7	TRBV6-1	TGTGCCAGCAGTGAACAGGGATACGGCTCCTACGAGCAGTACTTC	CASSEQGYGSYEQYF
once	-	TRBJ1-5	TRBV19	TGTGCCAGTAGTATAGATCGGGGGAGTCCAAGCAATCAGCCCCAGCATTTT	CASSIDRGSPSNQPQHF
-	TRBD2	TRBJ2-1	TRBV7-8	TGTGCCAGCAGCCCCAACGCCCTAGCGGGAGGGCCCCGGGCACACAATGAGCAGTTCTTC	CASSPNALAGGPRAHNEQFF
-	TRBD2	TRBJ2-2	TRBV2	TGTGCCAGCAGTGCGGCTAGCGGGAGGACCGGGGAGCTGTTTTTT	CASSAASGRTGELFF
-	-	TRBJ1-1	TRBV12-5	TGTGCTAGCGCCAGAGGGCCTGAAGCTTTCTTT	CASARGPEAFF
-	TRBD1	TRBJ2-3	TRBV3-1/TRBV3-2	TGTGCCAGCAGCCAAGCTACTCCGGGACAGGGAACAGATACGCAGTATTTT	CASSQATPGQGTDTQYF
-	TRBD1	TRBJ1-5	TRBV6-5	TGTGCCAGCAGACGACAGGGGCCCTCAAATCAGCCCCAGCATTTT	CASRRQGPSNQPQHF
-	TRBD2	TRBJ2-2	TRBV27	TGTGCCAGCAGGGGGGGATTACAGACTAGCCACACCGGGGAGCTGTTTTTT	CASRGGLQTSHTGELFF
-	TRBD1	TRBJ1-1	TRBV19	TGTGCCAGTAGTATACGACAGGGTAGCCCCCTAGGGGGGGAAGCTTTCTTT	CASSIRQGSPLGGEAFF
-	-	TRBJ1-5	TRBV19	TGTGCCAGTAGTATAGCCCCGGGACATCCCCAGCCCCAGCATTTT	CASSIAPGHPQPQHF
few	-	TRBJ1-3	TRBV5-8	TGTGCCAGCAGCTTGGCCGTTTTGCGCTCTGGAAACACCATATATTTT	CASSLAVLRSGNTIYF
-	-	TRBJ2-3	TRBV7-3	TGTGCCAGCAGCTCCGTTAGCACAGATACGCAGTATTTT	CASSSVSTDTQYF
-	TRBD1	TRBJ1-1	TRBV3-1/TRBV3-2	TGTGCCAGCAGCCAAGTTCCCAGGGGGCTGGCTTTCTTT	CASSQVPRGLAFF
-	-	TRBJ1-6	TRBV5-6	TGTGCCAGCAGCTTTCGAGACAGAATATTCTACCCCCTCCACTTT	CASSFRDRIFYPLHF
-	-	TRBJ2-3	TRBV5-1	TGCGCCAGCAGCTCCGTACAGGGAACAGATACGCAGTATTTT	CASSSVQGTDTQYF
-	-	TRBJ2-1	TRBV25-1	TGTGCCAGCAGTGATCCCCCAAGAAGCGGGGAGCAGTTCTTC	CASSDPPRSGEQFF
once	TRBD1	TRBJ1-1	TRBV9	TGTGCCACCCCGGGACAGGGGTTATTGGAAGCTTTCTTT	CATPGQGLLEAFF
-	-	TRBJ1-1	TRBV9	TGTGCCAGCAGCGTAGTATGGGGGGTAGGTGCGAACACTGAAGCTTTCTTT	CASSVVWGVGANTEAFF
-	-	TRBJ2-5	TRBV7-9	TGTGCCAGCACCCGTTCTGGCCACCAAGAGACCCAGTACTTC	CASTRSGHQETQYF
-	-	TRBJ2-3	TRBV2	TGTGCCAGCAGTGACGATACACTCCTCAGGGATACGCAGTATTTT	CASSDDTLLRDTQYF
-	-	TRBJ1-2	TRBV3-1/TRBV3-2	TGTGCCAGCAGCCAAGATGAGATCGGGGGACGCTACACCTTC	CASSQDEIGGRYTF
-	TRBD1	TRBJ1-5	TRBV28	TGTGCCAGCAGTTTATGGAGAGGGACAGATAGCAATCAGCCCCAGCATTTT	CASSLWRGTDSNQPQHF
-	TRBD1	TRBJ1-1	TRBV6-5	TGTGCCAGCAGTTCTTTCAGGGGGCGCAGGACTGAAGCTTTCTTT	CASSSFRGRRTEAFF
-	-	TRBJ2-5	TRBV7-9	TGTGCCAGCAGTTTCATGGGGGCCGGCGAGACCCAGTACTTC	CASSFMGAGETQYF
-	TRBD1	TRBJ1-3	TRBV29-1	TGCAGCGCAGCCTCGGGACAGGGAGACACCATATATTTT	CSAASGQGDTIYF
-	-	TRBJ2-3	TRBV7-9	TGTGCCAGCAGCCTCAGGGGTGAGACAGATACGCAGTATTTT	CASSLRGETDTQYF
-	-	TRBJ1-2	TRBV3-1/TRBV3-2	TGTGCCAGCAGCGGCAGTGGGAGCTATGGCTACACCTTC	CASSGSGSYGYTF
-	TRBD1	TRBJ2-7	TRBV29-1	TGCAGCGTTGAAAGTTCTGAGACAGGGGGCAGATACGAGCAGTACTTC	CSVESSETGGRYEQYF
-	TRBD1	TRBJ2-7	TRBV11-2	TGTGCCAGCAGCCAGGGACAGGGAGCGTACGAGCAGTACTTC	CASSQGQGAYEQYF
-	TRBD2	TRBJ2-5	TRBV18	TGTGCCAGCTCACCTGTCCCCGGGGGGGAGACCCAGTACTTC	CASSPVPGGETQYF
-	-	TRBJ2-3	TRBV7-9	TGTGCCAGCAGCTTTCCGGGAACAGATACGCAGTATTTT	CASSFPGTDTQYF
-	TRBD2	TRBJ2-5	TRBV4-2	TGTGCCAGCAGCCTAGGACTAGCGGGAGAAATGGAGACCCAGTACTTC	CASSLGLAGEMETQYF
-	TRBD1	TRBJ1-1	TRBV3-1/TRBV3-2	TGTGCCAGCAGCCAAGCCGGACAGGGGAACACTGAAGCTTTCTTT	CASSQAGQGNTEAFF
-	TRBD2	TRBJ2-1	TRBV19	TGTGCCAGTAGTGGGACTAGCGGGGTCGGTGAGCAGTTCTTC	CASSGTSGVGEQFF
-	-	TRBJ2-5	TRBV5-1	TGCGCCAGCAGCCCGGCTTCCGACAGGCATCAAGAGACCCAGTACTTC	CASSPASDRHQETQYF
-	-	TRBJ1-4	TRBV12-3/TRBV12-4	TGTGCCAGCAGTTTAGATTTTGCGGAAAAACTGTTTTTT	CASSLDFAEKLFF